Listed below are T cell receptor beta chains from one sample, sequenced in a study of CD8 T cells in ankylosing spondylitis. TCRdb redid the calling of the 5' RACE reads with MiXCR, one entry per CDR3 protein. The table lists a few hundred thousand distinct CDR3 sequences, around 20% of them singletons. Sequenced input: blood, either unsorted or a sorted T cell fraction (not recorded which). The receptors were sampled from a male donor with ankylosing spondylitis. Each CDR3 is given with its conserved first and last residue. The D gene is left open where the match is weak.

TRBJ2-2 TRBV7-9 - CASSFESGVTGELFF
TRBJ1-2 TRBV7-8 - CASSLGQSQIYGYTF
TRBJ2-5 TRBV3-1 TRBD2 CASRTTLAGKETQYF
TRBJ2-3 TRBV20-1 TRBD2 CSARLAGEGTDTQYF
TRBJ2-3 TRBV24-1 - CATSDRTRSGTDTQYF
TRBJ1-1 TRBV20-1 - CTRTGPPVGAFF
TRBJ2-2 TRBV7-9 - CASSRPRGSGELFF
TRBJ1-2 TRBV7-2 - CASTNQPTGFYGYTF
TRBJ2-5 TRBV27 - CASSLSRGRETQYF
TRBJ2-4 TRBV10-3 - CAISEETAIQYF
TRBJ2-7 TRBV5-1 - CASSLSQIFSYEQYF
TRBJ2-3 TRBV5-1 - CASSLGLGADTQYF
TRBJ1-4 TRBV27 - CARERIPGILTNEKLFF
TRBJ2-7 TRBV20-1 TRBD1 CSASPSGDRGSYEQYF
TRBJ2-1 TRBV11-2 - CASRETSNEQFF
TRBJ2-1 TRBV7-2 - CASSPTVDHEQFF
TRBJ2-2 TRBV5-1 - CASSLVNGELFF
TRBJ2-6 TRBV29-1 - CSVGGQVGANVLTF
TRBJ2-7 TRBV29-1 - CSVALRVPHEQYF
TRBJ2-3 TRBV20-1 TRBD2 CSARKREGGGTDTQYF
TRBJ2-5 TRBV7-9 - CASSQTAVQETQYF
TRBJ1-1 TRBV12-3/TRBV12-4 TRBD1 CASTRDRDLGTEAFF
TRBJ2-7 TRBV5-1 - CASSLHPIGEYEQYF
TRBJ2-5 TRBV4-2 - CASSQETASETQYF
TRBJ2-2 TRBV5-1 TRBD1 CASSVDLGQPGELFF
TRBJ2-2 TRBV20-1 - CSATGHLTGELFF
TRBJ2-7 TRBV7-8 TRBD1 CASSLVGTENTYEQYF
TRBJ2-4 TRBV27 TRBD1 CASSLLGERGPLAKNIQYF
TRBJ2-3 TRBV20-1 - CSCGGGYTDTQYF